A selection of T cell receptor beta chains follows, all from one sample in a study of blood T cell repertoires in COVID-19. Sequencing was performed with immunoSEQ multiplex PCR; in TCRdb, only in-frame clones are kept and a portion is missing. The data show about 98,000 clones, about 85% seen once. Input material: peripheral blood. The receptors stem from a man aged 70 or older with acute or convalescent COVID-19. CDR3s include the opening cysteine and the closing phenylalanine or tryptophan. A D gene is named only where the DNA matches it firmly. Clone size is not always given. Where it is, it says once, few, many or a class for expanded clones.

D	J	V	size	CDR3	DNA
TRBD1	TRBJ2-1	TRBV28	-	CASSLRDRSHEQFF	TGTGCCAGCAGTTTACGGGACAGGTCCCATGAGCAGTTCTTC
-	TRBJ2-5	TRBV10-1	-	CASSEGWGAGEETQYF	TGCGCCAGCAGTGAAGGATGGGGAGCGGGTGAAGAGACCCAGTACTTC
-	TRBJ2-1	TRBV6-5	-	CASSPRVLSYNEQFF	TGTGCCAGCAGCCCGAGGGTTCTCTCCTACAATGAGCAGTTCTTC
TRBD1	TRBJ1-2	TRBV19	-	CASSARQGQSSGYTF	TGTGCCAGTAGCGCCCGACAGGGACAATCTAGCGGCTACACCTTC
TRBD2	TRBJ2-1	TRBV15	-	CATSPNKAGGSYNEQFF	TGTGCCACCAGCCCCAATAAGGCGGGGGGCTCCTACAATGAGCAGTTCTTC
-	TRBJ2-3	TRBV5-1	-	CASSGLSSTDTQYF	TGCGCCAGCAGTGGGCTATCTAGCACAGATACGCAGTATTTT
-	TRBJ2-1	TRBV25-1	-	CASSESGYNEQFF	TGTGCCAGCAGTGAATCAGGGTACAATGAGCAGTTCTTC
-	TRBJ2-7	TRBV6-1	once	CASSEVREQYF	TGTGCCAGCAGTGAAGTGCGCGAGCAGTACTTC
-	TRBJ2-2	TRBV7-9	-	CASSSGPDTGELFF	TGTGCCAGCAGCTCAGGGCCCGACACCGGGGAGCTGTTTTTT
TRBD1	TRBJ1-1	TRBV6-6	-	CASSYRGPDTEAFF	TGTGCCAGCAGTTACAGGGGGCCGGACACTGAAGCTTTCTTT
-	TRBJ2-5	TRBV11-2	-	CASSLAGMVETQYF	TGTGCCAGCAGCTTGGCAGGGATGGTGGAGACCCAGTACTTC
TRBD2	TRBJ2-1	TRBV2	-	CASQRGRDEQFF	TGTGCCAGTCAGCGGGGGCGGGATGAGCAGTTCTTC
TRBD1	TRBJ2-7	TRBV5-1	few	CASSPLQGASEQYF	TGCGCCAGCAGCCCCCTACAGGGGGCGAGCGAGCAGTACTTC
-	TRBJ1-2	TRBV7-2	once	CASSLPGEGYGYTF	TGTGCCAGCAGCTTGCCCGGGGAAGGCTATGGCTACACCTTC
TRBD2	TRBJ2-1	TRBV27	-	CASSPWTSGEYNEQFF	TGTGCCAGCAGTCCTTGGACTAGCGGGGAATACAATGAGCAGTTCTTC
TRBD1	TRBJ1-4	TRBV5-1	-	CASGQGFTNEKLFF	TGCGCCAGCGGACAGGGGTTTACTAATGAAAAACTGTTTTTT
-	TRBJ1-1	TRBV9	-	CASSAGGGTEAFF	TGTGCCAGCAGCGCCGGGGGTGGAACTGAAGCTTTCTTT
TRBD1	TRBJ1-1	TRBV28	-	CASSLGQPDTEAFF	TGTGCCAGCAGTTTGGGACAGCCCGACACTGAAGCTTTCTTT
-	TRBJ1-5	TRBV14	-	CAGEKHRFAHSNQPQHF	TGTGCCGGGGAGAAACATCGGTTCGCACATAGCAATCAGCCCCAGCATTTT
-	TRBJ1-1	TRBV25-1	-	CASSKWAGGSTEAFF	TGTGCCAGCAGTAAATGGGCTGGTGGGAGCACTGAAGCTTTCTTT
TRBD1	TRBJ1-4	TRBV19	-	CASSSPGTGNNEKLFF	TGTGCCAGTAGTTCCCCCGGGACAGGGAATAATGAAAAACTGTTTTTT
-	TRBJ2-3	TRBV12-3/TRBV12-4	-	CASCQGSCDTQYF	TGTGCCAGCTGCCAGGGTTCCTGTGATACGCAGTATTTT
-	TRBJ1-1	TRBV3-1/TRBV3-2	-	CASSQEMRTNTEAFF	TGTGCCAGCAGCCAAGAAATGAGAACTAACACTGAAGCTTTCTTT
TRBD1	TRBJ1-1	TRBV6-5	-	CASSRDRGENTEAFF	TGTGCCAGCAGCCGGGACAGGGGGGAGAACACTGAAGCTTTCTTT
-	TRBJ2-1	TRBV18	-	CASSPKSGDNNEQFF	TGTGCCAGCTCACCTAAGAGCGGGGACAACAATGAGCAGTTCTTC
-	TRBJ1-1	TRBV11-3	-	CASSFSRLNEAFF	TGTGCCAGCAGCTTCTCGAGGCTGAATGAAGCTTTCTTT
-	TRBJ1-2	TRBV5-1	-	CASSLSGAGHGYTF	TGCGCCAGCAGCTTGTCAGGGGCCGGGCATGGCTACACCTTC
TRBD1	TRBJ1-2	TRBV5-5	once	CASSLFGTGNYGYTF	TGTGCCAGCAGCTTGTTTGGGACAGGAAACTATGGCTACACCTTC
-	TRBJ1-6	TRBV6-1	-	CASSDTRSSYNSPLHF	TGTGCCAGCAGTGACACACGAAGCTCCTATAATTCACCCCTCCACTTT
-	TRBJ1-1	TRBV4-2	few	CASSPQGHSEAFF	TGTGCCAGCAGCCCACAAGGACATTCTGAAGCTTTCTTT
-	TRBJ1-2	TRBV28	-	CATGDGYTF	TGTGCCACCGGAGATGGCTACACCTTC
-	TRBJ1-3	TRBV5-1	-	CASSYEQGSGNTIYF	TGCGCCAGCAGCTACGAACAGGGCTCTGGAAACACCATATATTTT
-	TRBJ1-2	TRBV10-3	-	CAISDEVNYGYTF	TGTGCCATCAGTGACGAGGTTAACTATGGCTACACCTTC
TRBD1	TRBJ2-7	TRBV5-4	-	CASSSAGGAEQYF	TGTGCCAGCAGCTCTGCAGGGGGCGCAGAGCAGTACTTC
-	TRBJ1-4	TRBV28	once	CASSLRLNEKLFF	TGTGCCAGCAGTTTACGTCTAAATGAAAAACTGTTTTTT
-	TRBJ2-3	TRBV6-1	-	CASSEQQHPLGSFSTDTQYF	TGTGCCAGCAGTGAACAGCAGCATCCACTGGGGAGCTTTAGCACAGATACGCAGTATTTT
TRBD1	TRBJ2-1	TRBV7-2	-	CASSLGGTGIYNEQFF	TGTGCCAGCAGCTTAGGGGGGACAGGGATTTACAATGAGCAGTTCTTC
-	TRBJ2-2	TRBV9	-	CASSSPRVGAQNTGELFF	TGTGCCAGCAGCAGCCCCAGGGTAGGGGCGCAGAACACCGGGGAGCTGTTTTTT
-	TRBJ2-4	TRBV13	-	CASKEGWRYF	TGTGCCAGTAAAGAGGGTTGGAGGTACTTC
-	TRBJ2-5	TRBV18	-	CASSPPRRGGQETQYF	TGTGCCAGCTCACCACCAAGGCGGGGAGGCCAAGAGACCCAGTACTTC
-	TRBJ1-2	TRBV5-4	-	CASSKQEVNYGYTF	TGTGCCAGCAGCAAGCAAGAGGTTAACTATGGCTACACCTTC
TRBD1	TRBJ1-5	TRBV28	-	CASSQYRGEIQPQHF	TGTGCCAGCAGCCAATACAGGGGGGAGATTCAGCCCCAGCATTTT
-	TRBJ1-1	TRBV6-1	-	CASSEGGGRTEAFF	TGTGCCAGCAGTGAAGGAGGAGGTCGGACTGAAGCTTTCTTT
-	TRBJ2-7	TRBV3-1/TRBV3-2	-	CASSQWGRNGVTYEQYF	TGTGCCAGCAGCCAATGGGGGCGGAACGGCGTGACCTACGAGCAGTACTTC
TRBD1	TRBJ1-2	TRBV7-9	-	CASSLDRGVYGYTF	TGTGCCAGCAGCTTGGACAGGGGAGTATATGGCTACACCTTC
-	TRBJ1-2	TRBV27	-	CASRDSYYGYTF	TGTGCCAGCAGGGACAGCTACTATGGCTACACCTTC
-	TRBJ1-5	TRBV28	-	CASSLGGFQPQHF	TGTGCCAGCAGTTTAGGAGGATTCCAGCCCCAGCATTTT
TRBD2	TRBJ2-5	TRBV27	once	CASSRTSGSQETQYF	TGTGCCAGCAGCCGGACTAGCGGGTCTCAAGAGACCCAGTACTTC
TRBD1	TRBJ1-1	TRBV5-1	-	CASSFWDRSFMNTEAFF	TGCGCCAGCAGCTTCTGGGACAGGAGCTTCATGAACACTGAAGCTTTCTTT
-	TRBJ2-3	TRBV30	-	CAWGGAGDTQYF	TGTGCCTGGGGAGGGGCGGGAGATACGCAGTATTTT
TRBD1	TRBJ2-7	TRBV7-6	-	CASSSNRGISSYEQYF	TGTGCCAGCAGCTCCAACAGGGGCATTTCCTCCTACGAGCAGTACTTC